Presented here are 19 T cell receptor beta chains from one specimen sequenced in a study of glioma-infiltrating T cells after dendritic cell vaccination. Time point denoted: after dendritic cell vaccination, including at tumor progression/relapse. Profiled with immunoSEQ multiplex PCR; TCRdb holds only in-frame clones, not every one. The table shows some 58,000 clones, with about 85% occurring only once. Sequenced material: blood, taken after dendritic cell vaccination. Every receptor here comes from a human donor with glioblastoma.

The chain carries TRBV5-3 and TRBJ1-5; 7 bases are shared with TRBD1. TRBV5-3 falls under the ORF class, with uncertain function. V lost 4 bases to trimming and J lost 9 bases; unmatched junction nucleotides: 16. CDR3 length equals 16 residues. The CDR3 sequence: CARSPGSGTVPPPQHF. CDR3 DNA: TGTGCCAGAAGCCCCGGGAGTGGGACAGTTCCTCCGCCCCAGCATTTT.

This clone occurred a few times. The chain recombines TRBV7-9 with TRBJ2-7; a weak D match, TRBD2 (5 bases). CDR1 and CDR2 from the germline V gene are SEHNR and FQNEAQ (reference sequence). V shed 6 bases and J shed 6 bases, with 21 bases lying between them. The CDR3 has 15 residues. CDR3 protein: CASSYSAGRRFEQYF. CDR3 in DNA: TGTGCCAGCAGTTACTCAGCTGGGAGAAGATTCGAGCAGTACTTC. The full variable domain, with the rest looked up from reference TRBV7-9 and TRBJ2-7, is DTGVSQNPRHKITKRGQNVTFRCDPISEHNRLYWYRQTLGQGPEFLTYFQNEAQLEKSRLLSDRFSAERPKGSFSTLEIQRTEQGDSAMYLCASSYSAGRRFEQYFGPGTRLTVT.

The chain uses TRBV14 and TRBJ2-2; the D gene is possibly TRBD2 (6 bases). CDR1 and CDR2 from the germline V gene are SGHDN and FVKESK. The CDR3 is 17 residues long. Trimming pared 0 bases from V and 1 base from J, leaving 12 bases between. CDR3 loop: CASSQDYWGLNTGELFF. The DNA for the CDR3 is TGTGCCAGCAGCCAAGATTATTGGGGACTGAACACCGGGGAGCTGTTTTTT.

This chain connects TRBV27 to TRBJ2-2, with TRBD2 matching over 8 bases. V lost 0 bases and J lost 7; bases outside the gene matches: 7. The V gene's germline CDR1 is MNHEY and CDR2 SMNVEV (reference sequence). The CDR3 loop spans 16 amino acids. CDR3 nucleotides: TGTGCCAGCAGTTTATCGAGCGGGGGAGGCGACGGGGAGCTGTTTTTT. Protein sequence: CASSLSSGGGDGELFF.

Here the CDR3 reads CASSQAGSLQETQYF. CDR3 coding DNA: TGCGCCAGCAGCCAAGCCGGGAGCCTCCAAGAGACCCAGTACTTC. This sequence joins TRBV4-1 and TRBJ2-5; D possibly corresponds to TRBD2 (6 bases). The CDR3 loop spans 15 amino acids. Germline CDR1 MGHRA, CDR2 YSYEKL. V lost 1 base, J lost 1 base, and 10 bases lay in between.

The rearrangement uses TRBV27 and TRBJ2-7; possible D gene TRBD1, 6 bases. With 5 bases removed from V and 5 bases from J, the gap between germline ends came to 10 bases. CDR1 is MNHEY and CDR2 is SMNVEV in the germline V gene (reference sequence). This CDR3 region has 12 residues. This CDR3 reads CASSTQGNEQYF. The CDR3, as DNA: TGTGCCAGCAGTACACAGGGTAACGAGCAGTACTTC.

The chain has TRBV7-2 and TRBJ1-5; no firm D call. The CDR3 totals 16 residues. Looked up from germline, CDR1 is SGHTA and CDR2 is FQGNSA. The V gene lost 3 bases and the J gene lost 0 bases, with 12 bases spanning the gap. Written as DNA, the CDR3 is TGTGCCAGCAGCTTTCTATCTGCGGGTAGCAATCAGCCCCAGCATTTT. Protein sequence: CASSFLSAGSNQPQHF.

The V and J genes are TRBV4-3 and TRBJ1-1, with 7 bases matching TRBD1. This CDR3 is 13 amino acids long. Germline V gives CDR1 LGHNA, CDR2 YSLEER. The trim removed 4 bases at V and 7 bases at J, leaving 6 bases unmatched. The DNA of the CDR3 is TGCGCCAGCAGCCCTGGGACAGATTATGAAGCTTTCTTT. It specifies CASSPGTDYEAFF.

The V gene is TRBV19, the J gene TRBJ2-1, with TRBD2 matching over 11 bases. This CDR3 has 17 amino acids. From germline, CDR1 is LNHDA and CDR2 SQIVND (reference sequence). V lost 4 bases and J lost 3; bases outside the gene matches: 8. The CDR3 loop is CASSTLSGGAVYNEQFF. The CDR3 DNA follows: TGTGCCAGTAGTACCCTTAGCGGGGGGGCGGTCTACAATGAGCAGTTCTTC. Full variable domain (outside the CDR3, taken from reference TRBV19 and TRBJ2-1): DGGITQSPKYLFRKEGQNVTLSCEQNLNHDAMYWYRQDPGQGLRLIYYSQIVNDFQKGDIAEGYSVSREKKESFPLTVTSAQKNPTAFYLCASSTLSGGAVYNEQFFGPGTRLTVL.

The CDR3 coding sequence is TGTGCCAGCAGCCGAATTACGGTCGGGACTGAAGCTTTCTTT. The encoded protein is CASSRITVGTEAFF. The chain is built from TRBV11-2 and TRBJ1-1; no clear D gene. V lost 5 bases and J 5 bases, leaving 15 bases between the germline ends. The CDR3 loop spans 14 amino acids. Per the germline V gene, CDR1 is SGHAT and CDR2 is FQNNGV.

The chain recombines TRBV25-1 with TRBJ2-1; 8 nucleotides line up with TRBD2. J was trimmed by 7 bases and V by 4 bases; bases with no gene match: 6. Germline V lookup: CDR1 MGHDK, CDR2 SYGVNS. The CDR3 extends over 14 amino acids. The CDR3: CASSAPGLVNEQFF. CDR3 coding DNA: TGTGCCAGCAGTGCCCCGGGACTAGTAAATGAGCAGTTCTTC.

The chain combines TRBV11-2 with TRBJ2-7, with 11 bases lining up with TRBD2. With V trimmed by 8 bases and J by 2 bases, 8 bases remained unmatched. Germline V lookup: CDR1 SGHAT, CDR2 FQNNGV. The CDR3 loop spans 15 amino acids. The CDR3 DNA reads as TGTGCCAGCCATTCTAGCGGGGGGACCCCCTACGAGCAGTACTTC. It yields the protein CASHSSGGTPYEQYF. Full variable domain (outside the CDR3, taken from reference TRBV11-2 and TRBJ2-7): EAGVAQSPRYKIIEKRQSVAFWCNPISGHATLYWYQQILGQGPKLLIQFQNNGVVDDSQLPKDRFSAERLKGVDSTLKIQPAKLEDSAVYLCASHSSGGTPYEQYFGPGTRLTVT.

The chain carries TRBV27 and TRBJ2-3; D call uncertain. V dropped 3 bases and J dropped 2 bases, with 9 bases sitting between them. CDR1 MNHEY and CDR2 SMNVEV come from the germline V gene (reference sequence). This CDR3 region has 14 residues. This CDR3 reads CASSFDSFTDTQYF. The DNA of the CDR3 is TGTGCCAGCAGTTTTGATAGCTTCACAGATACGCAGTATTTT.

The V call is TRBV7-3, the J call TRBJ2-5; 8 nucleotides line up with TRBD2. The CDR3 consists of 16 residues. Germline trimming cut 5 bases from V and 5 bases from J; bases unmatched to any gene: 13. Per germline, CDR1 SGHTA and CDR2 FQGTGA. The CDR3 sequence: CASSPALSGGRETQYF. The CDR3 DNA follows: TGTGCCAGCAGCCCCGCATTAAGCGGGGGAAGGGAGACCCAGTACTTC.

The chain joins TRBV25-1 to TRBJ2-7, with a weak D call TRBD2 (6 bases). Looked up from germline, CDR1 is MGHDK and CDR2 is SYGVNS. The CDR3 has 15 residues. The germline V and J ends were trimmed by 4 bases and 2 bases, with 15 bases remaining between them. The CDR3 loop is CASSGGRWRAYEQYF. The CDR3 DNA reads TGTGCCAGCAGTGGAGGTCGGTGGAGGGCCTACGAGCAGTACTTC.

V usage is TRBV7-6 and J usage is TRBJ2-5, with 7 positions matching TRBD1. V dropped 5 bases and J dropped 6; count of bases not matched to a gene: 18. CDR1 is SGHVS, CDR2 FNYEAQ, per germline. The CDR3 spans 17 residues. CDR3 coding DNA: TGTGCCAGCAGCCGACGCTACTACGACAGGGTTCCCCAGACCCAGTACTTC. Translating it yields CASSRRYYDRVPQTQYF.

This CDR3 is CASSTSQGIQPQHF. In DNA, the CDR3 is TGTGCCAGTAGTACCTCCCAGGGAATTCAGCCCCAGCATTTT. The rearrangement uses TRBV19 and TRBJ1-5; D may be TRBD1 (5 bases). The germline gives CDR1 LNHDA, CDR2 SQIVND (reference sequence). The CDR3 spans 14 residues. V gave up 4 bases and J gave up 6 bases, with 13 bases separating them.

V gene TRBV27 combines with J gene TRBJ1-5, with D hard to call. V was pared by 5 bases and J by 0 bases, with 5 bases between. From germline, CDR1 is MNHEY and CDR2 SMNVEV (reference sequence). This CDR3 has 13 residues. The CDR3 sequence is CASSPYSNQPQHF. The DNA of the CDR3 is TGTGCCAGCAGTCCCTATAGCAATCAGCCCCAGCATTTT.

V is TRBV9 and J is TRBJ1-6; 10 nucleotides match TRBD1. V gave up 2 bases and J gave up 9 bases; unmatched junction bases: 2. Germline V gene lookup returns CDR1 SGDLS and CDR2 YYNGEE. The CDR3 is 14 amino acids. This CDR3 reads CASSVGTGVSPLHF. Written as DNA, the CDR3 is TGTGCCAGCAGCGTCGGGACAGGGGTTTCACCCCTCCACTTT.